Presented here are 10 T cell receptor beta chains from one specimen sequenced in a study of cytomegalovirus exposure and HLA in healthy donors. The study ran its PCR with 60 Vbeta and 13 Jbeta primers. Measured with immunoSEQ multiplex PCR; TCRdb has only the in-frame clones, and not every one. The sample consists of about 200,000 clones, about 86% of them appearing once. Sequencing was done on a sample of PBMCs. These receptors came from a woman in her thirties in good health and CMV-seronegative.

The chain couples TRBV7-3 to TRBJ1-1, with D perhaps TRBD1 (5 bases). The CDR3 totals 14 residues. Trimming shortened V by 0 bases and J by 5 bases, and 10 bases separated the two germline ends. From germline, CDR1 is SGHTA and CDR2 FQGTGA. The CDR3 nucleotides are TGTGCCAGCAGCTTAACAGGGGCGCGTACTGAAGCTTTCTTT. It codes for CASSLTGARTEAFF.

The CDR3 loop is CASIDGSAPDSSGANVLTF. The CDR3 DNA reads TGTGCCAGCATCGACGGGAGCGCTCCTGACTCCTCTGGGGCCAACGTCCTGACTTTC. V is TRBV11-2 and J is TRBJ2-6; D is possibly TRBD2 (6 bases). The CDR3 is 19 residues long. Germline CDR1 reads SGHAT; CDR2 reads FQNNGV. Trimming took off 7 bases at V and 0 bases at J, with 22 bases between the two ends. Full variable domain (rest looked up from reference TRBV11-2 and TRBJ2-6): EAGVAQSPRYKIIEKRQSVAFWCNPISGHATLYWYQQILGQGPKLLIQFQNNGVVDDSQLPKDRFSAERLKGVDSTLKIQPAKLEDSAVYLCASIDGSAPDSSGANVLTFGAGSRLTVL.

The rearrangement links TRBV5-1 to TRBJ2-2; D possibly corresponds to TRBD2 (6 bases). CDR1 SGHRS and CDR2 YFSETQ come from the germline V gene. CDR3 length: 16 amino acids. Trimming pared 3 bases from V and 3 bases from J, leaving 15 bases between. The CDR3 protein is CASSYLVGGDTGELFF. As DNA, the CDR3 is TGCGCCAGCAGCTACCTGGTGGGAGGAGACACCGGGGAGCTGTTTTTT.

This clone was picked up one time. The rearrangement links TRBV28 to TRBJ1-6; tentatively, D is TRBD1 (6 bases). V was trimmed by 6 bases and J by 7 bases, leaving 10 bases between them. Germline CDR1 MDHEN, CDR2 SYDVKM. The CDR3 contains 13 residues. CDR3 protein: CASRGQTNSPLHF. CDR3 bases: TGTGCCAGCAGAGGACAGACGAATTCACCCCTCCACTTT.

CDR3 amino acids: CASSRDRAGTEAFF. The CDR3 coding sequence is TGTGCCAGTAGTAGAGACAGGGCCGGCACTGAAGCTTTCTTT. V is TRBV19 and J is TRBJ1-1; 7 bases agree with TRBD1. The V gene end was trimmed by 4 bases and the J gene end by 4 bases; junction bases not matched to a gene: 6. In germline, CDR1 is LNHDA, CDR2 SQIVND (reference sequence). This CDR3 has 14 residues.

The chain is built from TRBV4-1 and TRBJ2-1; D not certain. V lost 0 bases, J lost 4 bases, and 10 bases lay in between. Germline CDR1 and CDR2: MGHRA and YSYEKL. The CDR3 consists of 15 residues. The CDR3 DNA follows: TGCGCCAGCAGCCAAGAGAACCCAGGTTACAATGAGCAGTTCTTC. Translated: CASSQENPGYNEQFF.

V usage is TRBV19 and J usage is TRBJ1-2, with D possibly being TRBD1 (5 bases). This CDR3 spans 21 amino acids. Trimming shortened V by 0 bases and J by 4 bases, and 30 bases separated the two germline ends. Germline V lookup: CDR1 LNHDA, CDR2 SQIVND (reference sequence). The CDR3 DNA reads as TGTGCCAGTAGTATAGATCCTATGACGTGGGTGACAGCCTTCAACCGCTATGGCTACACCTTC. This encodes CASSIDPMTWVTAFNRYGYTF. The full variable domain, with the rest looked up from reference TRBV19 and TRBJ1-2, is DGGITQSPKYLFRKEGQNVTLSCEQNLNHDAMYWYRQDPGQGLRLIYYSQIVNDFQKGDIAEGYSVSREKKESFPLTVTSAQKNPTAFYLCASSIDPMTWVTAFNRYGYTFGSGTRLTVV.

The CDR3 nucleotides are TGTGCCAGCAGCTTACCGGGACTCCAGGAGGGGCAGTTCTTC. This sequence encodes CASSLPGLQEGQFF. This chain connects TRBV5-6 to TRBJ2-1, with a possible D match to TRBD2 (6 bases). The CDR3 sequence is 14 residues long. Germline V gene lookup returns CDR1 SGHDT and CDR2 YYEEEE. Trimming took off 2 bases at V and 12 bases at J, with 18 bases between the two ends.

V usage is TRBV15 and J usage is TRBJ2-7; 9 bases match TRBD1. The ends lost 0 bases at V and 1 base at J; junction bases unmatched: 4. Germline CDR1 LNHNV, CDR2 YYDKDF (reference sequence). The CDR3 spans 16 residues. The CDR3 protein is CATSRDGGTGSYEQYF. The CDR3 DNA reads TGTGCCACCAGCAGAGATGGGGGGACAGGGTCCTACGAGCAGTACTTC.

The rearrangement uses TRBV15 and TRBJ1-2; 7 bases agree with TRBD1. V dropped 5 bases and J dropped 0; count of bases not matched to a gene: 6. Germline V lookup: CDR1 LNHNV, CDR2 YYDKDF (reference sequence). The CDR3 loop spans 15 amino acids. The CDR3 sequence: CATSGAGGSNYGYTF. The CDR3 DNA sequence: TGTGCCACCAGCGGAGCAGGGGGATCTAACTATGGCTACACCTTC. Using reference TRBV15 and TRBJ1-2 for the parts outside the CDR3, the full variable domain is DAMVIQNPRYQVTQFGKPVTLSCSQTLNHNVMYWYQQKSSQAPKLLFHYYDKDFNNEADTPDNFQSRRPNTSFCFLDIRSPGLGDTAMYLCATSGAGGSNYGYTFGSGTRLTVV.